These T cell receptor beta chains were read from a single sample in a study of beta chain features in type 1 diabetes. Clones were read by immunoSEQ multiplex PCR, and TCRdb kept only the in-frame ones, dropping some. Among about 450,000 clones listed, roughly 10% were seen once. Sequenced: naive CD4+ T cells from blood. The receptors shown here come from a woman younger than 30 in good health. Each CDR3 is given with its conserved first and last residue. Fields, in order: clone size, D gene, CDR3 length, J gene, V gene, CDR3 protein, CDR3 DNA. D genes are given only for firm matches. The listing skips clone size in some rows; elsewhere it reads once, few, many or a size class.

size: .; D: TRBD2; length: 16; J: TRBJ2-1; V: TRBV5-1; CDR3: CASSSGLALSYNEQFF; DNA: TGCGCCAGCAGCTCGGGACTAGCCCTCTCCTACAATGAGCAGTTCTTC
size: few; D: TRBD1; length: 14; J: TRBJ1-1; V: TRBV29-1; CDR3: CSARGREMNTEAFF; DNA: TGCAGCGCAAGGGGGCGGGAAATGAACACTGAAGCTTTCTTT
size: .; D: .; length: 13; J: TRBJ1-2; V: TRBV7-9; CDR3: CASSFQGDYGYTF; DNA: TGTGCCAGCAGCTTCCAGGGAGACTATGGCTACACCTTC
size: .; D: .; length: 14; J: TRBJ2-1; V: TRBV15; CDR3: CATSSPNNYNEQFF; DNA: TGTGCCACCAGCAGCCCGAACAATTACAATGAGCAGTTCTTC
size: .; D: TRBD1; length: 12; J: TRBJ1-2; V: TRBV28; CDR3: CASSGQVRGYTF; DNA: TGTGCCAGCAGCGGACAGGTACGAGGCTACACCTTC
size: .; D: .; length: 15; J: TRBJ2-1; V: TRBV7-9; CDR3: CASSLRTTTYNEQFF; DNA: TGTGCCAGCAGCTTACGGACAACAACCTACAATGAGCAGTTCTTC
size: .; D: TRBD1; length: 17; J: TRBJ2-6; V: TRBV4-1; CDR3: CASSQDRESSGANVLTF; DNA: TGCGCCAGCAGCCAGGACAGGGAGAGCTCTGGGGCCAACGTCCTGACTTTC
size: many; D: .; length: 14; J: TRBJ2-5; V: TRBV15; CDR3: CATSRDRSKETQYF; DNA: TGTGCCACCAGCAGAGATCGTAGTAAAGAGACCCAGTACTTC
size: few; D: TRBD2; length: 15; J: TRBJ2-1; V: TRBV10-3; CDR3: CAISGPGLASNEQFF; DNA: TGTGCCATCAGTGGACCGGGACTAGCTTCCAATGAGCAGTTCTTC
size: few; D: TRBD2; length: 15; J: TRBJ2-5; V: TRBV28; CDR3: CASSLHTSGQETQYF; DNA: TGTGCCAGCAGTTTACATACTAGCGGACAAGAGACCCAGTACTTC
size: .; D: .; length: 12; J: TRBJ1-2; V: TRBV29-1; CDR3: CSVEDVSYGYTF; DNA: TGCAGCGTTGAAGATGTCTCGTATGGCTACACCTTC
size: few; D: .; length: 13; J: TRBJ1-6; V: TRBV7-9; CDR3: CASSPGLNSPLHF; DNA: TGTGCCAGCAGCCCCGGACTGAATTCACCCCTCCACTTT
size: .; D: .; length: 15; J: TRBJ2-1; V: TRBV6-5; CDR3: CASSLSGGRYNEQFF; DNA: TGTGCCAGCAGCCTAAGCGGAGGACGGTACAATGAGCAGTTCTTC
size: .; D: .; length: 14; J: TRBJ2-3; V: TRBV7-3; CDR3: CASSPLGTRDTQYF; DNA: TGTGCCAGCAGCCCCTTGGGGACACGAGATACGCAGTATTTT
size: .; D: .; length: 13; J: TRBJ1-2; V: TRBV7-9; CDR3: CASSFSTVYGYTF; DNA: TGTGCCAGCAGCTTTAGCACAGTCTATGGCTACACCTTC
size: .; D: TRBD2; length: 17; J: TRBJ2-3; V: TRBV12-5; CDR3: CASGLVTSGRSTDTQYF; DNA: TGTGCTAGTGGTTTGGTGACTAGCGGGAGAAGCACAGATACGCAGTATTTT
size: .; D: TRBD1; length: 16; J: TRBJ2-1; V: TRBV29-1; CDR3: CSVDVGTGDVYNEQFF; DNA: TGCAGCGTTGATGTGGGGACAGGGGACGTCTACAATGAGCAGTTCTTC
size: .; D: .; length: 13; J: TRBJ2-3; V: TRBV2; CDR3: CASSPKVVDTQYF; DNA: TGTGCCAGCAGCCCTAAGGTGGTAGATACGCAGTATTTT
size: .; D: .; length: 17; J: TRBJ1-1; V: TRBV4-1; CDR3: CASSQVRPLGAGAEAFF; DNA: TGCGCCAGCAGCCAAGTTCGCCCACTGGGGGCTGGCGCTGAAGCTTTCTTT
size: few; D: .; length: 14; J: TRBJ2-6; V: TRBV7-9; CDR3: CASPRGSGANVLTF; DNA: TGTGCCAGCCCGAGAGGCTCTGGGGCCAACGTCCTGACTTTC
size: few; D: .; length: 12; J: TRBJ2-5; V: TRBV14; CDR3: CASSQVGETQYF; DNA: TGTGCCAGCAGCCAAGTGGGCGAGACCCAGTACTTC
size: few; D: TRBD1; length: 12; J: TRBJ2-5; V: TRBV29-1; CDR3: CSAGQGAETQYF; DNA: TGCAGCGCCGGACAGGGGGCAGAGACCCAGTACTTC
size: few; D: .; length: 15; J: TRBJ1-2; V: TRBV6-1; CDR3: CASSEGWVGSYGYTF; DNA: TGTGCCAGCAGTGAAGGTTGGGTCGGAAGCTATGGCTACACCTTC
size: once; D: TRBD1; length: 14; J: TRBJ2-1; V: TRBV4-1; CDR3: CASSRGTGYNEQFF; DNA: TGCGCCAGCAGCCGGGGGACAGGCTATAATGAGCAGTTCTTC
size: .; D: .; length: 16; J: TRBJ2-1; V: TRBV7-2; CDR3: CASSFRTPKGINEQFF; DNA: TGTGCCAGCAGCTTTAGGACACCTAAGGGGATCAATGAGCAGTTCTTC
size: few; D: .; length: 15; J: TRBJ2-1; V: TRBV4-2; CDR3: CASSPERTPYNEQFF; DNA: TGTGCCAGCAGCCCGGAGCGGACACCCTACAATGAGCAGTTCTTC
size: few; D: TRBD2; length: 15; J: TRBJ2-2; V: TRBV4-3; CDR3: CASSQGGLAPGELFF; DNA: TGCGCCAGCAGCCAGGGTGGACTAGCCCCCGGGGAGCTGTTTTTT
size: few; D: .; length: 15; J: TRBJ2-2; V: TRBV7-6; CDR3: CASSSGTLNTGELFF; DNA: TGTGCCAGCAGCTCCGGGACACTAAACACCGGGGAGCTGTTTTTT
size: .; D: .; length: 16; J: TRBJ1-2; V: TRBV30; CDR3: CAWSPRGALYNYGYTF; DNA: TGTGCCTGGAGCCCACGGGGAGCCCTGTATAACTATGGCTACACCTTC
size: .; D: TRBD1; length: 19; J: TRBJ1-1; V: TRBV10-3; CDR3: CAISELGQGLTRRNTEAFF; DNA: TGTGCCATCAGTGAGCTGGGACAGGGGCTGACGCGGAGGAACACTGAAGCTTTCTTT
size: few; D: TRBD1; length: 14; J: TRBJ2-7; V: TRBV7-9; CDR3: CASSPRDRDYEQYF; DNA: TGTGCCAGCAGCCCCAGGGACAGAGACTACGAGCAGTACTTC
size: .; D: .; length: 12; J: TRBJ2-3; V: TRBV10-2; CDR3: CASSSTTDTQYF; DNA: TGCGCCAGCAGTTCGACCACAGATACGCAGTATTTT
size: few; D: .; length: 11; J: TRBJ2-3; V: TRBV20-1; CDR3: CSAPTADTQYF; DNA: TGCAGTGCTCCCACGGCAGATACGCAGTATTTT
size: .; D: .; length: 14; J: TRBJ2-1; V: TRBV19; CDR3: CASSIRRVDDEQFF; DNA: TGTGCCAGTAGTATTAGGAGGGTAGACGATGAGCAGTTCTTC
size: .; D: .; length: 13; J: TRBJ1-2; V: TRBV11-2; CDR3: CASSLETDYGYTF; DNA: TGTGCCAGCAGCTTAGAGACGGACTATGGCTACACCTTC
size: few; D: TRBD1; length: 15; J: TRBJ2-1; V: TRBV11-1; CDR3: CASSFDRAQAGEQFF; DNA: TGTGCCAGCAGCTTCGACAGGGCCCAGGCGGGTGAGCAGTTCTTC
size: few; D: TRBD1; length: 16; J: TRBJ2-3; V: TRBV18; CDR3: CASSAGTGGYTDTQYF; DNA: TGTGCCAGCTCAGCCGGGACAGGCGGGTACACAGATACGCAGTATTTT
size: many; D: .; length: 12; J: TRBJ2-5; V: TRBV28; CDR3: CASSTTSETQYF; DNA: TGTGCCAGCAGCACAACCTCAGAGACCCAGTACTTC
size: few; D: TRBD2; length: 14; J: TRBJ2-7; V: TRBV5-1; CDR3: CASKRLAGAYEQYF; DNA: TGCGCCAGCAAAAGACTAGCGGGAGCCTACGAGCAGTACTTC
size: .; D: .; length: 15; J: TRBJ2-5; V: TRBV7-2; CDR3: CASSPGNSPRETQYF; DNA: TGTGCCAGCAGCCCAGGGAACAGCCCTCGGGAGACCCAGTACTTC
size: few; D: TRBD2; length: 16; J: TRBJ2-3; V: TRBV13; CDR3: CASSLVSGGPPDTQYF; DNA: TGTGCCAGCAGCTTAGTTAGCGGGGGGCCCCCAGATACGCAGTATTTT
size: few; D: .; length: 14; J: TRBJ1-1; V: TRBV21-1; CDR3: CASSKSVWGTEAFF; DNA: TGTGCCAGCAGCAAAAGTGTGTGGGGCACTGAAGCTTTCTTT
size: few; D: TRBD2; length: 17; J: TRBJ2-1; V: TRBV4-3; CDR3: CASSQDPLAGGYNEQFF; DNA: TGCGCCAGCAGCCAAGATCCTCTGGCGGGGGGTTACAATGAGCAGTTCTTC